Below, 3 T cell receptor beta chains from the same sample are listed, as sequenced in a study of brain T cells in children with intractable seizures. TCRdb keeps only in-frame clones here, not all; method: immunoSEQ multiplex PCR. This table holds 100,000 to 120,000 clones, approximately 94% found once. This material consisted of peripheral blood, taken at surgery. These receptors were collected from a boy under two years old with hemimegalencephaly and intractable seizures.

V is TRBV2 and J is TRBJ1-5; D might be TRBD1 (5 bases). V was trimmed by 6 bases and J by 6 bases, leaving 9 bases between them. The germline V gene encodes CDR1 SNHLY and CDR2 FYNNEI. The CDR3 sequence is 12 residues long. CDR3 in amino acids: CASSWGVQPQHF. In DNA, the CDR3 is TGTGCCAGCAGCTGGGGGGTTCAGCCCCAGCATTTT. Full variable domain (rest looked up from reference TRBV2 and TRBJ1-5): EPEVTQTPSHQVTQMGQEVILRCVPISNHLYFYWYRQILGQKVEFLVSFYNNEISEKSEIFDDQFSVERPDGSNFTLKIRSTKLEDSAMYFCASSWGVQPQHFGDGTRLSIL.

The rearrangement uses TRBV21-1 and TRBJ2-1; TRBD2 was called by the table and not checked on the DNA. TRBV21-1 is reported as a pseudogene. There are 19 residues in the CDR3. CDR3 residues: CASSKARQGLSGSDNEQFF. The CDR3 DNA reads TGTGCCAGCAGCAAAGCTCGGCAGGGACTAAGCGGGAGCGACAATGAGCAGTTCTTC.

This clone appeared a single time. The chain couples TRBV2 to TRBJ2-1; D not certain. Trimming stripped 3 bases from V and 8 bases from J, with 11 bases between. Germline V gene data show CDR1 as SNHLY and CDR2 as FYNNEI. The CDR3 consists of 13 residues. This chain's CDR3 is CASSEVPWDEQFF. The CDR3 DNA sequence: TGTGCCAGCAGTGAGGTCCCATGGGATGAGCAGTTCTTC.